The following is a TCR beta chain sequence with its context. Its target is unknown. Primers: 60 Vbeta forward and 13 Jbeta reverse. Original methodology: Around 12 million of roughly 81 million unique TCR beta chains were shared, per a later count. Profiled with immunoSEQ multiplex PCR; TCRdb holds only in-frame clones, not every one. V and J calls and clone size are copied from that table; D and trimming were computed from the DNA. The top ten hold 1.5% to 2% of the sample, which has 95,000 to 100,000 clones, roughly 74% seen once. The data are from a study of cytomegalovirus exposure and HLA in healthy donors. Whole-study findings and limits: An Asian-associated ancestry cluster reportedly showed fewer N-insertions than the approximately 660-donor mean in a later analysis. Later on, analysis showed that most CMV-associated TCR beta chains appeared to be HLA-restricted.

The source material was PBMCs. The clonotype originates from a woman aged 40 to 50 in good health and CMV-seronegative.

For the CDR3, the DNA is TGTGCCAGCAGCCAAGAGCTAGCGGGAACCTACGAGCAGTACTTC. Amino acids: CASSQELAGTYEQYF. The chain employs TRBV4-2 and TRBJ2-7; 9 bases match TRBD2. Looked up from germline, CDR1 is LGHNA and CDR2 is YNFKEQ. The trim removed 0 bases at V and 2 bases at J, leaving 2 bases unmatched. The CDR3 extends over 15 amino acids.